Presented here are 2 T cell receptor beta chains from one specimen sequenced in a study of T-cell memory formation after mild COVID-19. TCRdb ran MiXCR on the 5' RACE reads and lists one entry per CDR3 protein. Of 350,000 to 500,000 distinct CDR3 sequences listed, under 20% are singletons. The sequenced sample was PBMCs or a T cell subset sorted from them (not recorded which). Receptor source: a man younger than 35 who had mild COVID-19 (a few samples of this study predate the infection). Cell type and time point are not known.

This clonotype was detected a few times. The CDR3 nucleotides are TGTGCCACCAGCACCGGGACAGGGCTGGGGGAAGAGACCCAGTACTTC. Its protein product is CATSTGTGLGEETQYF. The gene calls are TRBV15 and TRBJ2-5; 9 bases are a match to TRBD1. CDR3 length: 16 residues. Germline V gives CDR1 LNHNV, CDR2 YYDKDF (reference sequence). V lost 4 bases to trimming and J lost 3 bases; unmatched junction nucleotides: 9. The complete variable domain, with remaining parts taken from reference TRBV15 and TRBJ2-5, reads DAMVIQNPRYQVTQFGKPVTLSCSQTLNHNVMYWYQQKSSQAPKLLFHYYDKDFNNEADTPDNFQSRRPNTSFCFLDIRSPGLGDTAMYLCATSTGTGLGEETQYFGPGTRLLVL.

The chain employs TRBV5-1 and TRBJ1-2; 8 bases agree with TRBD1. The germline gives CDR1 SGHRS, CDR2 YFSETQ. This CDR3 contains 14 residues. Losses at the gene ends were 2 bases for V and 6 bases for J; bases not matched to a gene: 6. The DNA of the CDR3 is TGCGCCAGCAGCTTCGACAGGGGTCCCGATGGCTACACCTTC. Encoded protein: CASSFDRGPDGYTF.